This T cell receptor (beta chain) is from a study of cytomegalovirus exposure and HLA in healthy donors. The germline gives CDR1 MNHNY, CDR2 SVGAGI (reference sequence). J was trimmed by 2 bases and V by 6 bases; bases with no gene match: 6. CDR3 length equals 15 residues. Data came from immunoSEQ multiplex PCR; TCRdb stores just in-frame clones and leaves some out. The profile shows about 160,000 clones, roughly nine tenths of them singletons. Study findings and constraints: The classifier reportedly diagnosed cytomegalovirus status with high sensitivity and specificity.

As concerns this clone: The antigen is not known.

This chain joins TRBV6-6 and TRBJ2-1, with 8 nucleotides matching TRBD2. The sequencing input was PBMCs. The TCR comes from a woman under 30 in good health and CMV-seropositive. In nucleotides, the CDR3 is TGTGCCAGCAGGCCCACTAGCGGAACCTACAATGAGCAGTTCTTC. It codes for CASRPTSGTYNEQFF.